Below are 5 T cell receptor beta chains sequenced from a single sample in a study of blood T cells in healthy people across ages. A J-beta primer mix and a sample-barcoded 5' primer were used in a second PCR of about 7 to 12 cycles. TCRdb passed the 5' RACE reads through MiXCR, listing each CDR3 protein once. The data show over 600,000 distinct CDR3 sequences, under 25% seen once. Material: blood. Every receptor here comes from a man between 70 and 80 years old in good health.

This clonotype was picked up many times. V is TRBV21-1 and J is TRBJ2-1; no DNA check was done on the table's D call, TRBD2. TRBV21-1 is annotated as a pseudogene. CDR3 length: 18 amino acids. The CDR3 region is CATRAIEGRAVPSTEQFF. CDR3 coding DNA: TGTGCCACTAGGGCAATAGAGGGGAGGGCCGTCCCTAGCACTGAGCAGTTCTTC.

The CDR3 sequence is CASSWTGKMNTEAFF. The CDR3 DNA reads TGTGCCAGCAGCTGGACAGGGAAGATGAACACTGAAGCTTTCTTT. V usage is TRBV3-1 and J usage is TRBJ1-1; 8 bases align to TRBD1. Germline V gives CDR1 LGHDT, CDR2 YNNKEL (reference sequence). J gave up 0 bases and V 5 bases, and 5 bases lay outside the gene matches. The CDR3 consists of 15 residues.

This clonotype was counted only a few times. This chain links TRBV5-1 with TRBJ2-1; 9 bases match TRBD2. Trimming at V came to 0 bases and at J to 8 bases, leaving 12 bases not matched to a gene. Germline-derived CDR1 and CDR2 are SGHRS and YFSETQ. This CDR3 region has 17 residues. CDR3 bases: TGCGCCAGCAGCTTGGAGGCTCCGGGACTAGCCGTTGATGAGCAGTTCTTC. It yields the protein CASSLEAPGLAVDEQFF.

This chain links TRBV18 with TRBJ1-2; D unclear. There are 15 residues in the CDR3. V was clipped by 2 bases and J by 3 bases, with 13 bases between them. Germline V lookup: CDR1 KGHSH, CDR2 LQKENI. CDR3 protein: CASSPFTQLDYGYTF. DNA for the CDR3: TGTGCCAGCTCACCATTCACACAGCTCGACTATGGCTACACCTTC.

The J gene is TRBJ1-6, the V gene TRBV6-5, with D unclear. Trimming shortened V by 0 bases and J by 7 bases, and 10 bases separated the two germline ends. CDR1 is MNHEY, CDR2 SVGAGI, per germline. The CDR3 loop spans 15 amino acids. CDR3 in amino acids: CASSYSINSNSPLHF. The DNA for the CDR3 is TGTGCCAGCAGTTACTCGATTAACAGCAATTCACCCCTCCACTTT.